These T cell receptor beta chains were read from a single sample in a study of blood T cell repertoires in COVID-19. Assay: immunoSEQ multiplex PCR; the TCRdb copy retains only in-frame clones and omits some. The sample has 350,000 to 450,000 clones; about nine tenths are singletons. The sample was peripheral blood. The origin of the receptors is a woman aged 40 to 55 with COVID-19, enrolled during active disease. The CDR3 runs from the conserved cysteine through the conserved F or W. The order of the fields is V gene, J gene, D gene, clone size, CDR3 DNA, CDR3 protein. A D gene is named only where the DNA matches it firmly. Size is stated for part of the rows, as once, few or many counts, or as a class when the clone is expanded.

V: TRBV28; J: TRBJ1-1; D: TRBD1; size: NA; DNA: TGTGCCAGCAGTCCAGGGACAGGGGTGGGGACTGAAGCTTTCTTT; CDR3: CASSPGTGVGTEAFF
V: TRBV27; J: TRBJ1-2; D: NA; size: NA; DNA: TGTGCCAGCAGTTTATCGATTTTAGGGGCTAACTATGGCTACACCTTC; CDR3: CASSLSILGANYGYTF
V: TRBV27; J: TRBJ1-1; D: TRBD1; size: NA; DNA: TGTGCCAGCAGTTTAATGGGACAGGCTCCATCAAAAGGTGAAGCTTTCTTT; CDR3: CASSLMGQAPSKGEAFF
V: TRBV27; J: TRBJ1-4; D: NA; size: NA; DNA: TGTGCCAGCAGTTCCCACAGGACAGTTGGGGATGAAAAACTGTTTTTT; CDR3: CASSSHRTVGDEKLFF
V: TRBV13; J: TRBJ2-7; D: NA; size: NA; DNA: TGTGCCAGCAGCATTCGACAGGCCCCCCCCTACGAGCAGTACTTC; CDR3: CASSIRQAPPYEQYF
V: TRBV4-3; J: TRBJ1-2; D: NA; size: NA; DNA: TGCGCCAGCAGCCAAGCGAGGCGGGGCCACGGCTACACCTTC; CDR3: CASSQARRGHGYTF
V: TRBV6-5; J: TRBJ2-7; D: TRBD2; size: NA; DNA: TGTGCCAGCAGTTATGGGGAGGGTAGCTCCTACGAGCAGTACTTC; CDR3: CASSYGEGSSYEQYF
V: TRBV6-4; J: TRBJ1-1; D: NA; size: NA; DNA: TGTGCCAGCAGTCCCAGGGGAGGGACTGAAGCTTTCTTT; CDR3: CASSPRGGTEAFF
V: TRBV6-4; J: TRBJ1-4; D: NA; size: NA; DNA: TGTGCCAGCACCGGTGAAAAACTGTTTTTT; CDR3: CASTGEKLFF
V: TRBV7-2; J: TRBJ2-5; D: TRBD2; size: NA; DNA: TGTGCCAGCAGCTTATCTAGCGGGGCCACAGAGACCCAGTACTTC; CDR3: CASSLSSGATETQYF
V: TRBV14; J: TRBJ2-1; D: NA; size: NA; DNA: TGTGCCAGCAGCCCCGAGATCGAGTACTCCACCGGTGAGCAGTTCTTC; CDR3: CASSPEIEYSTGEQFF
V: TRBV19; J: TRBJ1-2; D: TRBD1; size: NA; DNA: TGTGCCAGTAGTGTTTACTTCGGGACAGGGGAGGACTATGGCTACACCTTC; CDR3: CASSVYFGTGEDYGYTF
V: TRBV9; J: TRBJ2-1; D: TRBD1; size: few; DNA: TGTGCCAGCAGCCTAAGCGGACAGGGGGGTGAGCAGTTCTTC; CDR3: CASSLSGQGGEQFF
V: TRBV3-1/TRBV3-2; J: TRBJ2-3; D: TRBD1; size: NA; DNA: TGTGCCAGCAGCTCCGGGACAGGGCGCAGGGATACGCAGTATTTT; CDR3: CASSSGTGRRDTQYF
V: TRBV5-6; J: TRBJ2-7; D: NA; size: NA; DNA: TGTGCCAGCAGCTTGGTAACGAGCTACGAGCAGTACTTC; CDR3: CASSLVTSYEQYF
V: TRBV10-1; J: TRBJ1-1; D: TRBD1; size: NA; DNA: TGCGCCAGCAGTGAGGGCGACAGGGGAGAGAAAGCTTTCTTT; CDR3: CASSEGDRGEKAFF
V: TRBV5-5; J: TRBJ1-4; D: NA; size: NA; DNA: TGTGCCAGCAGCTATCAACAGGGTAACAATGAAAAACTGTTTTTT; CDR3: CASSYQQGNNEKLFF
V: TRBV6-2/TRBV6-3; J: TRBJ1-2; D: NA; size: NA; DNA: TGTGCCAGCAGCCAACAGGGTTTTGGTGGCTACACCTTC; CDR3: CASSQQGFGGYTF
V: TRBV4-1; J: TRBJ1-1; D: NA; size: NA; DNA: TGCGCCAGCAGCCGAGAGGCAGGTATGAACACTGAAGCTTTCTTT; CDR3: CASSREAGMNTEAFF
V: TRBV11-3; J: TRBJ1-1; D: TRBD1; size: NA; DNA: TGTGCCAGCAGCACCCGACAGGGGACTGAAGCTTTCTTT; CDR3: CASSTRQGTEAFF
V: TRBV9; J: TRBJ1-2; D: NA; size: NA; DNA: TGTGCCAGCAGCGTGGCGGGGCACCGTCGCTATGGCTACACCTTC; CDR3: CASSVAGHRRYGYTF
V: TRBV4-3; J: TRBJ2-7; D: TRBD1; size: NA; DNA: TGCGCCAGCAGCCCGGACAGGCGTTCCTACGAGCAGTACTTC; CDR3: CASSPDRRSYEQYF
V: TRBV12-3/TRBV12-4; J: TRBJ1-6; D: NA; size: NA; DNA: TGTGCCAGCAGTTCCAGGGATTCACCCCTCCACTTT; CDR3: CASSSRDSPLHF
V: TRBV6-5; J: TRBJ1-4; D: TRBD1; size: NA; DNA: TGTGCCAGCAGGATCCGGGACAGAGGGGAAAAACTGTTTTTT; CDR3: CASRIRDRGEKLFF
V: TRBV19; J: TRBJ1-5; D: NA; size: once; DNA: TGTGCCAGTAGTCCCGCCCGGCAGGTGAGCAATCAGCCCCAGCATTTT; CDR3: CASSPARQVSNQPQHF
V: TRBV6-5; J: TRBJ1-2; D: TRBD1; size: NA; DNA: TGTGCCAGTCGGACAGGGCCCTATGGCTACACCTTC; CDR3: CASRTGPYGYTF
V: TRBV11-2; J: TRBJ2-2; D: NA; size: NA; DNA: TGTGCCAGCAGCTTAGTCTGGGGGCCGAACACCGGGGAGCTGTTTTTT; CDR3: CASSLVWGPNTGELFF
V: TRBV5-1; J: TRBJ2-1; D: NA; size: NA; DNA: TGCGCCAGCAGCTTCGCGGCTGTGAGCTCCTACAATGAGCAGTTCTTC; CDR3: CASSFAAVSSYNEQFF
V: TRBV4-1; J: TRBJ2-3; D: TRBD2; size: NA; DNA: TGCGCCAGCAGCCAAGATGGCGCGGGAGTGTCAGATACGCAGTATTTT; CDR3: CASSQDGAGVSDTQYF
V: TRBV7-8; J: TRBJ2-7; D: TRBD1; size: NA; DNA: TGTGCCAGCAGCTCGACAGGGGTCTACGAGCAGTACTTC; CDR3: CASSSTGVYEQYF
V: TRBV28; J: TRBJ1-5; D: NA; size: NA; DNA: TGTGCCAGCAGTTTCTTCCCCTCACGGGCCAGGGAACGAAATCAGCCCCAGCATTTT; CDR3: CASSFFPSRARERNQPQHF
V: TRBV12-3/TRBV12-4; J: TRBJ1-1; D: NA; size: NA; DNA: TGTGCCAGCAGTTTACTATCAGGGACTGAAGCTTTCTTT; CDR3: CASSLLSGTEAFF
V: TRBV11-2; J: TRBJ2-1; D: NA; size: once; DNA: TGTGCCAGCAGCAAGACAGCCCGAAGCTCCTACAATGAGCAGTTCTTC; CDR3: CASSKTARSSYNEQFF
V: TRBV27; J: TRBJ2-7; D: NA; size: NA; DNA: TGTGCCAGCAGTACCAACCCGGGACACTACGCCTACGAGCAGTACTTC; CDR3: CASSTNPGHYAYEQYF
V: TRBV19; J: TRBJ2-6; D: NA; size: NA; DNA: TGTGCCAGTACGAGGGTTACCCACTCTGGGGCCAACGTCCTGACTTTC; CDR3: CASTRVTHSGANVLTF
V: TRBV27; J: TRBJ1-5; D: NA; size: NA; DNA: TGTGCCAGCAGTCCCCGTAGGGGAATGGGCAATCAGCCCCAGCATTTT; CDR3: CASSPRRGMGNQPQHF
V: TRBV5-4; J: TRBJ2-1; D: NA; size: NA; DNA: TGTGCCAGCAGCTTGGGGGGGGACCGGAATGAGCAGTTCTTC; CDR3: CASSLGGDRNEQFF